What follows are 20 T cell receptor beta chains derived from one specimen sequenced in a study of identifying expanded T cells in peripheral blood. The table came from immunoSEQ multiplex PCR; TCRdb's copy has only in-frame clones and leaves some out. The data contain around 130,000 clones, less than 90% of them singletons. The sequencing input was blood. These TCRs come from a person between 18 and 69 years old in good health.

The chain combines TRBV6-5 with TRBJ1-3; the D is unclear. With 5 bases removed from V and 0 bases from J, the gap between germline ends came to 11 bases. Germline assignment: CDR1 MNHEY and CDR2 SVGAGI. The CDR3 has 15 amino acids. The CDR3 DNA reads TGTGCCAGCAGTCCTCACGGTTCCTCTGGAAACACCATATATTTT. It yields the protein CASSPHGSSGNTIYF.

The genes are TRBV10-1 and TRBJ2-1; maybe TRBD1 (6 bases). Germline V gives CDR1 WNHNN, CDR2 SYGVQD (reference sequence). V lost 3 bases, J lost 7 bases, and 19 bases lay in between. The CDR3 has 16 amino acids. The CDR3 reads CASSDIQGYLGNEQFF. In nucleotides, the CDR3 is TGCGCCAGCAGTGATATCCAGGGGTATCTTGGGAATGAGCAGTTCTTC.

This sequence joins TRBV7-9 and TRBJ2-5; possibly TRBD2 for D (5 bases). Per germline, CDR1 SEHNR and CDR2 FQNEAQ (reference sequence). Trimming took off 1 base at V and 5 bases at J, with 8 bases between the two ends. The CDR3 totals 13 residues. The CDR3 region is CASSLGGEETQYF. CDR3 sequence (DNA): TGTGCCAGCAGCTTAGGTGGGGAGGAGACCCAGTACTTC. The entire variable domain, with the rest obtained from reference TRBV7-9 and TRBJ2-5, is as follows: DTGVSQNPRHKITKRGQNVTFRCDPISEHNRLYWYRQTLGQGPEFLTYFQNEAQLEKSRLLSDRFSAERPKGSFSTLEIQRTEQGDSAMYLCASSLGGEETQYFGPGTRLLVL.

The chain is built from TRBV19 and TRBJ2-5; D gene unclear. V was clipped by 3 bases and J by 5 bases, with 7 bases between them. The germline V gene encodes CDR1 LNHDA and CDR2 SQIVND (reference sequence). This CDR3 has 12 amino acids. CDR3 loop: CASSITRETQYF. The CDR3 DNA follows: TGTGCCAGTAGTATCACGAGGGAGACCCAGTACTTC.

This chain joins TRBV18 and TRBJ2-7; D is perhaps TRBD1 or TRBD2 (5 bases each). V shed 6 bases and J shed 7 bases, with 19 bases lying between them. This CDR3 spans 14 amino acids. Germline CDR1 and CDR2: KGHSH and LQKENI. This CDR3 is CASSDRGKGPEQYF. CDR3 nucleotide sequence: TGTGCCAGCTCGGACCGGGGAAAGGGACCAGAGCAGTACTTC. Full variable domain (missing parts from reference TRBV18 and TRBJ2-7): NAGVMQNPRHLVRRRGQEARLRCSPMKGHSHVYWYRQLPEEGLKFMVYLQKENIIDESGMPKERFSAEFPKEGPSILRIQQVVRGDSAAYFCASSDRGKGPEQYFGPGTRLTVT.

This clone was seen a single time. J is TRBJ1-1 and V is TRBV4-2; TRBD1 is a possible D gene (6 bases). Germline V gene data show CDR1 as LGHNA and CDR2 as YNFKEQ. V shed 1 base and J shed 3 bases, with 15 bases lying between them. There are 16 residues in the CDR3. CDR3 residues: CASSQGVGQSHTEAFF. The CDR3 DNA reads as TGTGCCAGCAGCCAAGGGGTAGGACAGAGCCACACTGAAGCTTTCTTT.

This rearrangement joins TRBV7-7 to TRBJ2-2; 8 bases map to TRBD2. Germline V gene data show CDR1 as SSHAT and CDR2 as FNYEAQ (reference sequence). The CDR3 runs 15 residues. J lost 2 bases, V lost 4 bases, and 3 bases had no gene match. In nucleotides, the CDR3 is TGTGCCAGCAGCTCGGCGGGGGGAAACACCGGGGAGCTGTTTTTT. Translation gives CASSSAGGNTGELFF.

The chain joins TRBV14 to TRBJ2-3, with D uncertain. Germline CDR1 reads SGHDN; CDR2 reads FVKESK. The CDR3 is 13 amino acids. The V end lost 4 bases, the J end lost 8 bases, and 13 bases lay between the germline ends. CDR3 region: CASSPRAIPTQYF. CDR3 coding DNA: TGTGCCAGCAGCCCAAGGGCCATCCCTACGCAGTATTTT.

The V and J genes are TRBV6-5 and TRBJ1-1; perhaps TRBD1 as D (5 bases). Germline V gene lookup returns CDR1 MNHEY and CDR2 SVGAGI. This CDR3 has 14 residues. V lost 2 bases and J lost 4, with 11 bases in between. The CDR3 DNA reads TGTGCCAGCAGTTACCGGCAGGGCAGCACTGAAGCTTTCTTT. It translates to CASSYRQGSTEAFF.

V gene TRBV10-3 combines with J gene TRBJ1-1, with no clear D. The V end was cut by 7 bases, the J end by 3 bases, with 9 bases between. Germline V gene data show CDR1 as ENHRY and CDR2 as SYGVKD. The length of the CDR3 is 12 residues. The CDR3 sequence: CAIKGFDTEAFF. The CDR3 DNA reads as TGTGCCATCAAGGGATTTGACACTGAAGCTTTCTTT.

The CDR3 DNA sequence: TGTGCCAGTAGTATTCCGGGAGGCAGGGGAAACATTCAGTACTTC. Translated: CASSIPGGRGNIQYF. The chain carries TRBV19 and TRBJ2-4, with TRBD2 as a possible D gene (7 bases). The CDR3 sequence is 15 residues long. Germline V gene data show CDR1 as LNHDA and CDR2 as SQIVND (reference sequence). V lost 3 bases, J lost 6 bases, and 15 bases lay in between.

J is TRBJ2-7 and V is TRBV21-1; the table's TRBD1 call for D was not verified on the DNA. TRBV21-1 is reported as a pseudogene. The CDR3 is made up of 15 amino acids. The chain's CDR3 is CASSKAKGQNLEQYF. The CDR3 DNA is TGTGCCAGCAGCAAAGCTAAGGGACAGAACCTGGAGCAGTACTTC.

The chain carries TRBV9 and TRBJ1-3, with TRBD1 identical over 10 bases. This CDR3 contains 19 residues. Trimming at V came to 0 bases and at J to 0 bases, leaving 9 bases not matched to a gene. In germline, CDR1 is SGDLS, CDR2 YYNGEE. The CDR3 sequence is CASSVGGQGNLISGNTIYF. The CDR3 DNA sequence: TGTGCCAGCAGCGTAGGGGGACAGGGGAACCTAATCTCTGGAAACACCATATATTTT.

The chain couples TRBV28 to TRBJ2-7, with 9 bases matching TRBD1. The length of the CDR3 is 18 residues. V lost 2 bases, J lost 5 bases, and 16 bases stayed unmatched. Germline CDR1 MDHEN, CDR2 SYDVKM. The CDR3, as DNA: TGTGCCAGCAGTTTAAGTGGGCGAAAGGGACAGGGTTTAAACGAGCAGTACTTC. This sequence encodes CASSLSGRKGQGLNEQYF.

This clone was recorded once. The CDR3 DNA sequence: TGTGCCAGCAGTGTCCAACCGGGACAAGTGGATGAGCAGTTCTTC. It is translated as CASSVQPGQVDEQFF. V and J are TRBV6-1 and TRBJ2-1, with a tentative D call TRBD1 (6 bases). The CDR3 sequence is 15 residues long. The V end lost 4 bases, the J end lost 8 bases, and 18 bases lay between the germline ends. Germline V lookup: CDR1 MNHNS, CDR2 SASEGT.

The gene calls are TRBV6-1 and TRBJ2-2; D tentatively fits TRBD1 or TRBD2 (5 bases each). CDR3 length equals 16 residues. Trimming shortened V by 4 bases and J by 2 bases, and 14 bases separated the two germline ends. The V gene's germline CDR1 is MNHNS and CDR2 SASEGT. CDR3 protein: CASSASGRINTGELFF. The CDR3 region has the DNA TGTGCCAGCAGTGCATCGGGACGGATAAACACCGGGGAGCTGTTTTTT.

V is TRBV25-1 and J is TRBJ2-7, with D uncertain. Germline V gene lookup returns CDR1 MGHDK and CDR2 SYGVNS. This CDR3 spans 14 amino acids. The V end lost 3 bases, the J end lost 2 bases, and 11 bases lay between the germline ends. The CDR3 coding sequence is TGTGCCAGCAGTGACCCGTTGAAGACCTACGAGCAGTACTTC. Its protein product is CASSDPLKTYEQYF.

The sample holds a few counts of this clone. The sample contains more than one DNA sequence encoding this CDR3. The chain carries TRBV6-1 and TRBJ1-1, with TRBD1 matching over 8 bases. The CDR3 sequence is 16 residues long. Germline V CDR1 and CDR2: MNHNS, SASEGT. Trimming at V came to 2 bases and at J to 0 bases, leaving 5 bases not matched to a gene. The CDR3 DNA follows: TGTGCCAGCAGTGAACGACAGGGGAATATGAACACTGAAGCTTTCTTT. This translates into CASSERQGNMNTEAFF.

The rearrangement uses TRBV29-1 and TRBJ1-2; perhaps TRBD1 as D (5 bases). This CDR3 is built from 13 residues. Trimming cost V 6 bases and J 4 bases, with 15 bases left between them. Germline V gene data show CDR1 as SQVTM and CDR2 as ANQGSEA. This CDR3 is CSVLAGTSYGYTF. The CDR3 DNA reads TGCAGCGTCCTAGCAGGGACCAGCTATGGCTACACCTTC.

The chain employs TRBV19 and TRBJ2-1; D is unclear. Germline V gene lookup returns CDR1 LNHDA and CDR2 SQIVND (reference sequence). The CDR3 consists of 14 residues. Trimming took off 1 base at V and 6 bases at J, with 10 bases between the two ends. CDR3 amino acids: CASSIGPASNEQFF. In nucleotides, the CDR3 is TGTGCCAGTAGTATAGGGCCAGCTAGCAATGAGCAGTTCTTC.